Below, 31 T cell receptor beta chains from the same sample are listed, as sequenced in a study of OX40 agonist ivuxolimab in advanced cancers. TCRdb keeps only in-frame clones here, not all; method: immunoSEQ multiplex PCR. Among 35,000 to 45,000 clones listed, over 75% were seen once. The sample in question was CD4+ or CD8+ T cells sorted from blood, obtained in a trial of the OX40 agonist ivuxolimab. The receptor source for this set is an adult with an advanced solid tumor such as melanoma, head and neck, liver or kidney cancer.

Written as DNA, the CDR3 is TGTGCCATCAGGGCGGACAGAGATTCACCCCTCCACTTT. Translated, it gives CAIRADRDSPLHF. The rearrangement joins TRBV10-3 to TRBJ1-6; possibly TRBD1 for D (6 bases). Germline V gene lookup returns CDR1 ENHRY and CDR2 SYGVKD. With 6 bases removed from V and 8 bases from J, the gap between germline ends came to 11 bases. The CDR3 has 13 amino acids.

The CDR3 coding sequence is TGTGCCAGCGGGAGCTACGAGCAGTACTTC. Protein: CASGSYEQYF. The rearrangement uses TRBV6-6 and TRBJ2-7; possibly TRBD2 for D (5 bases). The V and J ends lost 8 bases and 3 bases respectively, with 5 bases between them. Germline values: CDR1 MNHNY, CDR2 SVGAGI (reference sequence). The CDR3 spans 10 residues.

This clone was counted only a few times. The V call is TRBV4-2, the J call TRBJ2-5; the D is unclear. Germline CDR1 and CDR2: LGHNA and YNFKEQ. V gave up 1 base and J gave up 3 bases, with 12 bases separating them. The CDR3 spans 15 residues. CDR3 loop: CASSQGGAREETQYF. CDR3 sequence (DNA): TGTGCCAGCAGCCAAGGCGGAGCAAGGGAAGAGACCCAGTACTTC.

This clone turned up a few times. The chain recombines TRBV10-3 with TRBJ1-5; D is ambiguous. Per germline, CDR1 ENHRY and CDR2 SYGVKD. The ends were cut back, 3 bases at V and 5 bases at J, with 11 bases in the middle. CDR3 length equals 14 residues. CDR3 DNA sequence: TGTGCCATCAGTGAACGAGGGTTAGATCAGCCCCAGCATTTT. Encoded protein: CAISERGLDQPQHF.

The chain uses TRBV19 and TRBJ1-3, with D possibly TRBD1 on 6 matching bases. V dropped 4 bases and J dropped 3 bases, with 10 bases sitting between them. The CDR3 has 14 amino acids. CDR1 LNHDA and CDR2 SQIVND come from the germline V gene (reference sequence). This CDR3 is CASSTEGDGNTIYF. The CDR3 nucleotides read TGTGCCAGTAGTACGGAGGGGGATGGAAACACCATATATTTT.

V is TRBV5-6 and J is TRBJ1-1; TRBD1 aligns across 7 bases. V trimming: 4 bases; J trimming: 4 bases; junction bases outside the gene matches: 10. Germline CDR1 and CDR2: SGHDT and YYEEEE. The CDR3 runs to 15 residues. CDR3 sequence (DNA): TGTGCCAGCAGCCCCAGGGGGATGGGGCCCACTGAAGCTTTCTTT. Translating gives CASSPRGMGPTEAFF. Looking up the rest from reference TRBV5-6 and TRBJ1-1 gives the full variable domain: DAGVTQSPTHLIKTRGQQVTLRCSPKSGHDTVSWYQQALGQGPQFIFQYYEEEERQRGNFPDRFSGHQFPNYSSELNVNALLLGDSALYLCASSPRGMGPTEAFFGQGTRLTVV.

The chain recombines TRBV19 with TRBJ2-7, with D unresolved. V lost 1 base and J 2 bases, leaving 9 bases between the germline ends. In germline, CDR1 is LNHDA, CDR2 SQIVND (reference sequence). CDR3 length: 14 residues. The CDR3 loop is CASSIGTAPYEQYF. The CDR3 DNA follows: TGTGCCAGTAGTATAGGCACGGCTCCCTACGAGCAGTACTTC.

The chain employs TRBV27 and TRBJ2-2, with 7 bases that match TRBD1. The germline V gene has CDR1 MNHEY and CDR2 SMNVEV (reference sequence). This CDR3 spans 14 amino acids. V was pared by 2 bases and J by 8 bases, with 5 bases of the junction left unmatched. The CDR3 loop is CASSLTGVRGELFF. For the CDR3, the DNA is TGTGCCAGCAGTTTAACAGGGGTGCGTGGGGAGCTGTTTTTT.

V is TRBV5-5 and J is TRBJ1-2; TRBD1 agrees at 8 bases. Trimming removed 2 bases from V and 4 bases from J; junction bases left unmatched: 7. CDR3 length: 15 residues. Germline lookup yields CDR1 SGHKS and CDR2 YYEKEE (reference sequence). For the CDR3, the DNA is TGTGCCAGCAGCTTACAGACAGGGGTTTCCTATGGCTACACCTTC. It specifies CASSLQTGVSYGYTF. Full variable domain (missing parts from reference TRBV5-5 and TRBJ1-2): DAGVTQSPTHLIKTRGQQVTLRCSPISGHKSVSWYQQVLGQGPQFIFQYYEKEERGRGNFPDRFSARQFPNYSSELNVNALLLGDSALYLCASSLQTGVSYGYTFGSGTRLTVV.

The chain employs TRBV4-1 and TRBJ1-2; D gene unclear. Germline assignment: CDR1 MGHRA and CDR2 YSYEKL. The ends were cut back, 0 bases at V and 4 bases at J, with 18 bases in the middle. The CDR3 length is 17 residues. The CDR3 region is CASSQDLGHGPFYGYTF. The CDR3 DNA reads TGCGCCAGCAGCCAAGATTTAGGCCACGGACCATTCTATGGCTACACCTTC.

The chain employs TRBV29-1 and TRBJ2-7; unclear D gene. Germline CDR1 is SQVTM and CDR2 is ANQGSEA. The germline V and J ends were trimmed by 4 bases and 7 bases, with 14 bases remaining between them. The CDR3 length is 12 residues. In DNA, the CDR3 is TGCAGCGTTGCCAGAGACGCCCTGGAGCAGTACTTC. It translates to CSVARDALEQYF.

In nucleotides, the CDR3 is TGTGCCAGCAGCAAGTATGACACCGGGGAGCTGTTTTTT. Translation gives CASSKYDTGELFF. The chain joins TRBV7-6 to TRBJ2-2; unclear D gene. Germline CDR1 reads SGHVS; CDR2 reads FNYEAQ. This CDR3 comprises 13 residues. V was cut by 5 bases and J by 3 bases, with 7 bases left in between.

The rearrangement uses TRBV7-9 and TRBJ2-1; 12 nucleotides line up with TRBD1. The CDR3 has 13 amino acids. From germline, CDR1 is SEHNR and CDR2 FQNEAQ (reference sequence). Unmatched junction bases numbered 4, after V lost 11 bases and J lost 5 bases. The CDR3: CAAGQGAHNEQFF. In DNA, the CDR3 is TGTGCCGCGGGACAGGGGGCGCACAATGAGCAGTTCTTC.

The genes are TRBV5-1 and TRBJ2-7, with 7 bases identical to TRBD2. CDR3 length: 13 amino acids. The V and J ends lost 5 bases and 6 bases, in that order; junction bases with no gene match: 8. The germline CDR1 and CDR2 sequences are SGHRS and YFSETQ. CDR3 loop: CASRGTSVPEQYF. The CDR3, as DNA: TGCGCCAGCAGAGGAACTAGCGTCCCCGAGCAGTACTTC.

The V and J genes are TRBV6-6 and TRBJ2-2; weak D call: TRBD1 (6 bases). The CDR3 length is 14 residues. Germline assignment: CDR1 MNHNY and CDR2 SVGAGI (reference sequence). V was pared by 1 base and J by 6 bases, with 9 bases between. The CDR3 loop reads CASSYFEGAGELFF. The CDR3 region has the DNA TGTGCCAGCAGTTACTTTGAGGGGGCCGGGGAGCTGTTTTTT.

The rearrangement uses TRBV6-5 and TRBJ2-5; no reliable D call. TRBJ2-7 explains the end of the DNA better; the J call may be wrong. Germline V CDR1 and CDR2: MNHEY, SVGAGI. This CDR3 comprises 13 residues. This CDR3 is CASSYGHSYEQYF. The DNA for the CDR3 is TGTGCCAGCAGTTACGGGCATTCCTACGAGCAGTACTTC.

This chain links TRBV7-2 with TRBJ1-2; perhaps TRBD1 as D (6 bases). The CDR3 runs 14 residues. Trimming stripped 6 bases from V and 4 bases from J, with 15 bases between. Germline CDR1 is SGHTA and CDR2 is FQGNSA. This chain's CDR3 is CASRARTGIYGYTF. CDR3 coding DNA: TGTGCCAGCAGAGCAAGAACAGGGATCTATGGCTACACCTTC.

The V gene is TRBV10-2, the J gene TRBJ2-1; 10 bases are a match to TRBD2. Trimming cost V 7 bases and J 4 bases; bases outside gene matches: 4. The CDR3 is made up of 14 amino acids. The germline CDR1 and CDR2 sequences are WSHSY and SAAADI. The CDR3 protein is CASIVAGGYNEQFF. The CDR3 DNA follows: TGCGCCAGCATTGTAGCGGGGGGTTACAATGAGCAGTTCTTC.

The chain carries TRBV7-9 and TRBJ2-7; unclear D gene. From germline, CDR1 is SEHNR and CDR2 FQNEAQ (reference sequence). CDR3 length: 12 amino acids. Trimming took 6 bases from V and 0 from J, leaving 6 bases between them. In DNA, the CDR3 is TGTGCCAGCAGTCGTAGCTCCTACGAGCAGTACTTC. Encoded protein: CASSRSSYEQYF. Using reference TRBV7-9 and TRBJ2-7 for the parts outside the CDR3, the full variable domain is DTGVSQNPRHKITKRGQNVTFRCDPISEHNRLYWYRQTLGQGPEFLTYFQNEAQLEKSRLLSDRFSAERPKGSFSTLEIQRTEQGDSAMYLCASSRSSYEQYFGPGTRLTVT.

CDR3 protein: CASRRSGQGKDGYTF. The CDR3 DNA sequence: TGTGCCAGCAGACGCTCGGGACAGGGAAAGGATGGCTACACCTTC. This chain joins TRBV28 and TRBJ1-2; 9 bases map to TRBD1. The CDR3 sequence is 15 residues long. The V and J ends lost 6 bases and 6 bases, in that order; junction bases with no gene match: 11. In germline, CDR1 is MDHEN, CDR2 SYDVKM.

The rearrangement links TRBV29-1 to TRBJ2-7; possibly TRBD1 or TRBD2 for D (5 bases each). This CDR3 region has 14 residues. Germline assignment: CDR1 SQVTM and CDR2 ANQGSEA. Trimming pared 6 bases from V and 0 bases from J, leaving 15 bases between. This CDR3 is CSVPDTGSSYEQYV. In DNA, the CDR3 is TGCAGCGTCCCGGACACGGGAAGCTCCTACGAGCAGTACGTC.

The chain joins TRBV5-6 to TRBJ1-5, with 7 positions matching TRBD1. This CDR3 contains 15 residues. Per germline, CDR1 SGHDT and CDR2 YYEEEE. V shed 7 bases and J 3 bases; nucleotides not matched to a gene: 10. This CDR3 is CASSSRDRNNQPQHF. The CDR3 DNA reads TGTGCCAGCTCGTCCCGGGACAGAAACAATCAGCCCCAGCATTTT.

This clone was seen once. The V and J genes are TRBV7-3 and TRBJ2-5, with D maybe TRBD2 (6 bases). The DNA end lines up better with TRBJ2-7; the J call may be wrong. The germline gives CDR1 SGHTA, CDR2 FQGTGA. The CDR3 contains 14 residues. The CDR3 DNA is TGTGCCAGCAGCTTATTCGGGGGAGCCTACGAGCAGTACTTC. Amino acids: CASSLFGGAYEQYF.

V gene TRBV2 combines with J gene TRBJ1-6; D ambiguous. The CDR3 sequence is 10 residues long. Germline V CDR1 and CDR2: SNHLY, FYNNEI. V was pared by 2 bases and J by 10 bases, with 0 bases between. The CDR3 is CASSESPLHF. CDR3 DNA: TGTGCCAGCAGTGAATCACCCCTCCACTTT.

This clone was picked up one time. The V and J genes are TRBV29-1 and TRBJ1-2; D uncertain. CDR1 and CDR2 (germline): SQVTM, ANQGSEA. V gave up 4 bases and J gave up 5 bases, with 8 bases separating them. CDR3 length: 11 residues. The CDR3 bases are TGCAGCGTTGCCGAGGATTATGGCTACACCTTC. It specifies CSVAEDYGYTF.

CDR3 residues: CASSPGLGYGGYTF. CDR3 bases: TGTGCCAGCAGCCCGGGTCTGGGGTACGGTGGCTACACCTTC. This chain links TRBV7-9 with TRBJ1-2; D call uncertain. CDR1 and CDR2 from the germline V gene are SEHNR and FQNEAQ (reference sequence). Deletions cut 5 bases from V and 7 bases from J, with 17 bases between. This CDR3 has 14 residues.

This clone appeared once. The V and J genes are TRBV6-6 and TRBJ1-1, with D tentatively TRBD1 (5 bases). This CDR3 contains 13 residues. Germline CDR1 MNHNY, CDR2 SVGAGI (reference sequence). Trimming pared 7 bases from V and 3 bases from J, leaving 12 bases between. The CDR3, as DNA: TGTGCCAGCATCACAGGATTCGACACTGAAGCTTTCTTT. Its translation is CASITGFDTEAFF.

The rearrangement uses TRBV19 and TRBJ1-2; TRBD1 matches at 12 bases. CDR1 and CDR2 (germline): LNHDA, SQIVND (reference sequence). CDR3 size: 16 residues. V was clipped by 4 bases and J by 6 bases; unmatched bases: 9. The chain's CDR3 is CASSKYGTGGADGYTF. The CDR3 bases are TGTGCCAGTAGTAAATACGGGACAGGGGGCGCAGATGGCTACACCTTC.

This clone was detected once. The J gene is TRBJ1-3, the V gene TRBV7-9, with 8 bases identical to TRBD1. V was clipped by 5 bases and J by 1 base; unmatched bases: 4. Looked up from germline, CDR1 is SEHNR and CDR2 is FQNEAQ (reference sequence). This CDR3 is built from 15 residues. The DNA of the CDR3 is TGTGCCAGCAGCCGCACAGGGGGATCTGGAAACACCATATATTTT. This translates into CASSRTGGSGNTIYF.

V usage is TRBV11-1 and J usage is TRBJ2-1, with 7 bases that match TRBD2. After removal of 2 bases from V and 0 bases from J, the junction contained 4 bases not matched to a gene. The CDR3 runs to 16 residues. Germline-derived CDR1 and CDR2 are SGHAT and FQDESV (reference sequence). This CDR3 reads CASSLRRGTSYNEQFF. The CDR3 DNA reads as TGTGCCAGCAGCTTAAGGCGGGGGACCTCCTACAATGAGCAGTTCTTC.

The CDR3 DNA is TGTGCCAGCAGCTACAGGGAACTCGGCGAGCAGTACTTC. It yields the protein CASSYRELGEQYF. The chain employs TRBV6-6 and TRBJ2-7; maybe TRBD1 (6 bases). Trimming removed 6 bases from V and 6 bases from J, with 15 bases in between. Germline V gives CDR1 MNHNY, CDR2 SVGAGI (reference sequence). The CDR3 contains 13 residues.